Listed here is a single TCR beta chain. No antigen is known for it. The whole isolated RNA underwent reverse transcription, so sequencing captured expressed TCRB transcripts. Assay: immunoSEQ multiplex PCR; the TCRdb copy retains only in-frame clones and omits some. Among more than 300,000 clones listed, roughly an eighth were seen once. The CDR3 sequence is 15 residues long. Germline trimming cut 7 bases from V and 3 bases from J; bases unmatched to any gene: 8. Germline V CDR1 and CDR2: LNHDA, SQIVND (reference sequence). The sample belongs to a study of beta chain features in type 1 diabetes. Study findings and constraints: TCRB CDR3s were moderately but significantly shorter in Type 1 diabetes patients in all four CD4+ subsets. For type 1 diabetes patients, VDJ junctions showed fewer insertions and more deletions.

The rearrangement uses TRBV19 and TRBJ1-2; the match to TRBD1 covers 10 bases. This TCR was recovered from a woman between 18 and 30 years old with type 1 diabetes. Sequencing was carried out using naive CD4+ T cells from blood. DNA of the CDR3: TGTGCCAGTAACGCCGGACAGGGGGGGGACTATGGCTACACCTTC. This translates into CASNAGQGGDYGYTF.